The clone carrying this TCR beta chain was picked up a small number of times. Per the authors' pipeline: For nucleated cells, counts were estimated from reference gene primer amplification. Measured with immunoSEQ multiplex PCR; TCRdb has only the in-frame clones, and not every one. D and trimming were read from the DNA, whereas the V and J calls and clone size are those reported in that table. This table has fewer than 250,000 clones, approximately 90% appearing once. The data stem from a study of blood T cell repertoires in COVID-19. At the level of the study: Samples taken during acute and convalescent COVID-19 were collected in the United States, Italy and Spain.

Germline CDR1 reads SGHVS; CDR2 reads FQNEAQ. V was pared by 1 base and J by 6 bases, with 13 bases between. The CDR3 contains 15 residues. Source material: peripheral blood. This receptor was taken from a man aged 40-50 years with acute or convalescent COVID-19. The chain has TRBV7-8 and TRBJ2-4; D is possibly TRBD1 (5 bases). The CDR3 DNA reads TGTGCCAGCAGCTTAGGGATGGGGCCTAGAAACATTCAGTACTTC. Translated, it gives CASSLGMGPRNIQYF.